This entry lists 7 T cell receptor beta chains sequenced from one sample in a study of technical replicates of blood from a handful of donors. TCRdb's table, derived via immunoSEQ multiplex PCR, lists solely in-frame clones and lacks some. The sample shows about 94,000 clones, around 96% of them seen only once. The sequencing input was T cells isolated from PBMCs. The receptors originated from a human donor in good health.

J is TRBJ2-5 and V is TRBV28; 11 bases agree with TRBD2. The CDR3 is 20 amino acids. The V gene end was trimmed by 1 base and the J gene end by 2 bases; junction bases not matched to a gene: 15. CDR1 and CDR2 from the germline V gene are MDHEN and SYDVKM. The CDR3 DNA sequence: TGTGCCAGCAGTTTATTCCCGACTAGCGGGATGTTGCGGAAACAAGAGACCCAGTACTTC. It specifies CASSLFPTSGMLRKQETQYF.

The chain uses TRBV27 and TRBJ2-7; 7 bases align to TRBD2. Germline-derived CDR1 and CDR2 are MNHEY and SMNVEV (reference sequence). This CDR3 is built from 15 residues. Losses at the gene ends were 4 bases for V and 3 bases for J; bases not matched to a gene: 9. The chain's CDR3 is CASSSPGRPDYEQYF. CDR3 sequence (DNA): TGTGCCAGCAGTTCACCCGGGAGGCCCGACTACGAGCAGTACTTC.

The V call is TRBV28, the J call TRBJ2-1; 8 nucleotides match TRBD2. The V and J ends lost 10 bases and 8 bases, in that order; junction bases with no gene match: 10. Germline CDR1 reads MDHEN; CDR2 reads SYDVKM. This CDR3 is built from 13 residues. The CDR3 here is CAIEGLVHDEQFF. CDR3 sequence (DNA): TGTGCCATCGAGGGACTAGTTCACGATGAGCAGTTCTTC.

The chain uses TRBV5-4 and TRBJ2-7; 10 bases agree with TRBD1. CDR3 length: 16 residues. V shed 0 bases, J shed 2 bases, and the junction held 5 bases outside the gene matches. Looked up from germline, CDR1 is SGHNT and CDR2 is YYREEE (reference sequence). CDR3: CASSLGGTGAPYEQYF. CDR3 sequence (DNA): TGTGCCAGCAGCTTGGGGGGGACAGGGGCACCCTACGAGCAGTACTTC.

This clone turned up a few times. The chain links TRBV5-5 to TRBJ1-3, with a tentative D call TRBD1 (6 bases). Deletions cut 0 bases from V and 4 bases from J, with 14 bases between. The germline CDR1 and CDR2 sequences are SGHKS and YYEKEE (reference sequence). This CDR3 contains 16 residues. The DNA for the CDR3 is TGTGCCAGCAGCTTGGTCACAGGGTCGGCCGGAAACACCATATATTTT. Protein product: CASSLVTGSAGNTIYF.

The chain is built from TRBV9 and TRBJ1-1; maybe TRBD1 (6 bases). Trimming pared 5 bases from V and 1 base from J, leaving 12 bases between. Germline lookup yields CDR1 SGDLS and CDR2 YYNGEE. This CDR3 has 14 amino acids. The CDR3 protein is CASSQGRGNTEAFF. CDR3 bases: TGTGCCAGCAGTCAGGGGAGGGGGAACACTGAAGCTTTCTTT.

J is TRBJ2-5 and V is TRBV6-1; D may be TRBD1 (5 bases). The germline gives CDR1 MNHNS, CDR2 SASEGT. The ends were cut back, 0 bases at V and 5 bases at J, with 13 bases in the middle. This CDR3 comprises 15 residues. The CDR3: CASSEAGQPWETQYF. The CDR3 DNA follows: TGTGCCAGCAGTGAAGCGGGGCAGCCCTGGGAGACCCAGTACTTC.